This T cell receptor beta chain emerged from a study of T-cell reconstitution after alpha-beta-depleted transplantation in children. Study observations and caveats: About two months after transplant, alpha-beta T cells reportedly came from several hundred expanded graft clones. One year after transplant, T-cell counts and diversity came mostly from newly produced T cells.

Researchers prepared the TCRbeta library using unique molecular identifiers, the study reports. Via MiXCR, TCRdb re-called the PCR reads, giving one row per CDR3 protein. This table holds hundreds of thousands of distinct CDR3 sequences, 6.5% to 9% found once. This clonotype was seen ten or more times. What it binds is unknown. The sequences come from peripheral blood, collected 360 days after TCRalphabeta/CD19-depleted stem cell transplant. This sequence originates from a female patient younger than 10 who had a stem cell transplant for Fanconi anemia, so the T cells may come from the graft donor.

The CDR3 DNA reads as TGTGCCAGCAGTCCCCGCAGGAGTGGCTACACCTTC. Translated: CASSPRRSGYTF. This sequence joins TRBV12-3 or TRBV12-4 and TRBJ1-2; D gene unclear. V lost 5 bases and J 7 bases, leaving 11 bases between the germline ends. This CDR3 spans 12 amino acids.